This T cell receptor (beta chain) emerged from a study of shared clonotypes between healthy human individuals (dated by TCRdb to 2018 to 2020). A note on the overall study: Two women and three men aged 18 to 49 years were included in the cohort. For each donor, CD4 naive and CD4 memory were each run on three plates, CD8 naive on two plates, and CD8 memory on one plate. The study deeply sequenced blood TCR repertoires of about five healthy adults to estimate repertoire size and the extent of clonotype sharing between individuals. Libraries were prepared and TCR repertoires were sequenced by different laboratories using diverse techniques, in order to increase sequencing depth and limit assay-specific biases. Between about 0.9 and 10 billion PBMCs per donor were obtained by leukapheresis. What the work shows at the level of the full study, not this receptor alone: Because the study included only a small number of donors, the genetic and exposure-history diversity represented was limited. When several donors were compared, the shared fraction of clonotypes was around 4.6% for naive CD4, over 3% for naive CD8, more than 2% for memory CD4, and 0.35% to 0.4% for memory CD8. Incomplete sequencing was indicated by rarefaction of sorted-subset datasets, despite the large sequencing depth. Higher generation probabilities were observed for clonotypes shared by all four sorted-subset donors than for non-shared clonotypes. Sampling was restricted to blood, and TCR repertoires in tissues likely differ from the TCR repertoires found in blood. Naive subsets generally had larger estimated clonotype richness than memory subsets. Pairwise subsampling led to the expectation that sequencing depth would affect the degree of clonotype sharing among donors.

Donors were healthy HIV-negative adults with no recently reported acute infections or vaccinations. Only Caucasian adults living in Nashville, Tennessee, USA were represented among the donors. CD4+ T cells were enriched by magnetic negative selection, after which naive cells were positively selected on CD45RA and the negative fraction was taken as the memory subset. Blood was obtained by leukapheresis, after which PBMCs were separated by Ficoll-Histopaque density gradient centrifugation and cryopreserved in liquid nitrogen vapor phase. Analytical flow cytometry was used to check the purity and quantity of every magnetically sorted T cell population. Genomic DNA was isolated from each sorted fraction and quantified by UV absorbance on a Nanodrop 2000c. As regards this clone: Its antigen is not yet known. No per-base quality is available; no much larger clone lies one base away.

The CDR3 sequence holds 13 residues, the cysteine and phenylalanine included. Of the read, only the CDR3 DNA is kept; its 39 bases are in frame from base 1. From a lookup of the germline V gene, CDR1 and CDR2 are SGHAT and FQNNGV. V loses 3 bases of germline sequence and J loses 1 base, and the interval between the two ends is 4 bases. Using the deep immunoSEQ assay, multiplex PCR amplified TCR CDR3 regions from genomic DNA. Genomic DNA extracted from each cell subset was distributed evenly over all wells of several immunoSEQ 96-well plates, and each plate served as one replicate. For sorted subsets, approximately 190 ng of genomic DNA, equivalent to some 30,000 T cell genomes, went into each replicate PCR. The purified libraries were quantified using a Qubit 3.0 fluorometer, sized with a Bioanalyzer 2100, and then quantified again using the KAPA Library Quantification kit. Every immunoSEQ 96-well plate was sequenced on a separate single-read 150-cycle Illumina NextSeq 550 flow cell. The study's processing was this. Because only junctional sequences without quality scores were contained in the immunoSEQ output, filtering matching that applied to full-length reads could not be performed. To assign V/J genes and CDR3, sequences were annotated using PyIR, a Python wrapper for IgBLAST v1.9, with IMGT germline references. Any read was removed if the V/J assignment was weak (E-value above 1e-6), the CDR3 was missing, or the read contained stop codons, out-of-frame junctions, or ambiguous translated residues. V3J clonotypes were defined as sequences sharing the same inferred V gene, J gene, and CDR3 amino acid sequence. The percentage overlap between two repertoires was calculated by dividing the number of shared unique clonotypes by the size of the smaller repertoire. RTK rarefaction, the Chao1 estimator, and Recon v2.1 estimates of unobserved clonotypes were used to assess repertoire richness. For all TCRbeta clonotypes obtained by the gDNA method from several donors, generation probabilities were computed with OLGA. As stored in TCRdb, this immuneACCESS dataset retains in-frame rearrangements with V and J assigned. A fraction of the clones does not appear; measured against another copy, unresolved V genes explain less than half of the discrepancy, and the remainder lacks a known reason. The DNA gave D and trimming, while V, J and clone size come from that table. This sample has around 700,000 clones in its table, and 60% to 80% of those were observed once. Clones ranked in the top ten supply 1.8% of the sample.

Sequenced sample: memory CD4+ T cells sorted from blood. The cell subset or site tag for this specimen amounts to: CD45RA-negative fraction. The chain links TRBV11-2 with TRBJ2-1, with the identity of the D gene unclear. The sequence came from a woman in her twenties or thirties in good health. The CDR3 region has the sequence CASSFESYNEQFF. The sequenced DNA is TGTGCCAGCAGCTTTGAGTCCTACAATGAGCAGTTCTTC.